The 30 T cell receptor beta chains presented below share a single source sample, sequenced in a study of cytomegalovirus exposure and HLA in healthy donors. Clones were sequenced by immunoSEQ multiplex PCR, and TCRdb holds only the in-frame ones, with some missing. This table has about 130,000 clones, roughly 89% appearing once. Sequenced sample: PBMCs. The receptors stem from a woman aged 18-35 years in good health and CMV-seronegative.

The chain carries TRBV6-5 and TRBJ2-5; D gene unclear. CDR1 MNHEY and CDR2 SVGAGI come from the germline V gene. Trimming took 0 bases from V and 2 from J, leaving 7 bases between them. The length of the CDR3 is 14 residues. The CDR3, as DNA: TGTGCCAGCAGTTACTCGTACCAGCAAGAGACCCAGTACTTC. Translated: CASSYSYQQETQYF.

The chain carries TRBV21-1 and TRBJ2-7; the table's D call, TRBD2, was not checked against the DNA. TRBV21-1 is classified as a pseudogene. CDR3 length: 12 amino acids. The CDR3 protein is CASTGGSYEQYV. For the CDR3, the DNA is TGTGCCAGCACCGGGGGGTCCTACGAGCAGTACGTC.

This clone occurred once. The J gene is TRBJ2-5, the V gene TRBV28; 7 nucleotides align to TRBD1. The length of the CDR3 is 12 residues. V was clipped by 10 bases and J by 1 base; unmatched bases: 3. CDR1 and CDR2 from the germline V gene are MDHEN and SYDVKM. CDR3 amino acids: CATGDSQETQYF. The CDR3 DNA follows: TGTGCCACCGGGGACAGCCAAGAGACCCAGTACTTC.

This clone appeared once. The chain uses TRBV4-1 and TRBJ2-5, with 10 bases identical to TRBD2. V dropped 7 bases and J dropped 4; count of bases not matched to a gene: 9. Germline V CDR1 and CDR2: MGHRA, YSYEKL. The CDR3 extends over 15 amino acids. CDR3 nucleotide sequence: TGCGCCAGCAACCCAGCGGGGGGGCCAGGAGAGACCCAGTACTTC. It yields the protein CASNPAGGPGETQYF.

The chain has TRBV29-1 and TRBJ2-1; perhaps TRBD2 as D (6 bases). V was shortened by 3 bases and J by 3 bases, with 9 bases between the two germline ends. The CDR3 is made up of 13 amino acids. Germline CDR1 SQVTM, CDR2 ANQGSEA. This CDR3 reads CSVEVGLYNEQFF. In DNA form, the CDR3 reads TGCAGCGTTGAGGTGGGACTCTACAATGAGCAGTTCTTC.

The chain employs TRBV25-1 and TRBJ2-1, with 14 bases identical to TRBD2. The V gene end was trimmed by 6 bases and the J gene end by 9 bases; junction bases not matched to a gene: 4. This CDR3 is 14 amino acids long. CDR1 and CDR2 (germline): MGHDK, SYGVNS. DNA for the CDR3: TGTGCCAGCAGGCAGACTAGCGGGGGGGGTGAGCAGTTCTTC. It yields the protein CASRQTSGGGEQFF.

The chain employs TRBV5-1 and TRBJ2-1, with 8 bases identical to TRBD2. Germline CDR1 SGHRS, CDR2 YFSETQ. The CDR3 runs 23 residues. With 7 bases clipped from V and 0 bases from J, the junction kept 30 bases outside the gene matches. The CDR3 DNA reads TGCGCCAGCGCTCTCCCGCGGGGGTCACCGGGAGGGCTGACTAAATTCTCCTACAATGAGCAGTTCTTC. It is translated as CASALPRGSPGGLTKFSYNEQFF.

This clone turned up a few times. The V call is TRBV6-4, the J call TRBJ2-6, with TRBD1 identical over 9 bases. V lost 0 bases and J lost 0; bases outside the gene matches: 0. Germline CDR1 is MRHNA and CDR2 is SNTAGT. The CDR3 has 17 residues. CDR3 protein: CASSDSGQGSGANVLTF. Here the CDR3 DNA reads TGTGCCAGCAGTGACTCGGGACAGGGCTCTGGGGCCAACGTCCTGACTTTC.

The V gene is TRBV28, the J gene TRBJ1-5; 11 bases map to TRBD1. The J segment lost 6 bases and the V segment lost 6 bases, leaving 4 bases of the junction unmatched. The germline V gene has CDR1 MDHEN and CDR2 SYDVKM. The CDR3 covers 14 residues. CDR3 coding DNA: TGTGCCAGCAGGGGACAGGGGGAGGTTCAGCCCCAGCATTTT. Its protein is CASRGQGEVQPQHF.

The V call is TRBV11-3, the J call TRBJ2-7; the match to TRBD1 covers 7 bases. With V trimmed by 1 base and J by 5 bases, 11 bases remained unmatched. The CDR3 totals 16 residues. The germline V gene encodes CDR1 SGHNT and CDR2 YENEEA. The CDR3 DNA reads TGTGCCAGCAGCTTAGGAGGGGGCAGGTATGACCACGAGCAGTACTTC. Protein sequence: CASSLGGGRYDHEQYF.

The rearrangement joins TRBV9 to TRBJ2-5; 11 positions agree with TRBD2. The CDR3 is made up of 16 amino acids. The J segment lost 1 base and the V segment lost 3 bases, leaving 5 bases of the junction unmatched. The germline CDR1 and CDR2 sequences are SGDLS and YYNGEE. The DNA of the CDR3 is TGTGCCAGCAGCGCCGGGACTAGCGGACGCCAAGAGACCCAGTACTTC. Its translation is CASSAGTSGRQETQYF.

This clone was counted once. The chain has TRBV27 and TRBJ1-5; 7 positions agree with TRBD1. Germline loops: CDR1 MNHEY, CDR2 SMNVEV (reference sequence). CDR3 length: 15 amino acids. The V gene end was trimmed by 5 bases and the J gene end by 3 bases; junction bases not matched to a gene: 7. CDR3 region: CASSIGTANNQPQHF. CDR3 bases: TGTGCCAGCAGTATAGGGACAGCAAACAATCAGCCCCAGCATTTT.

This sequence joins TRBV2 and TRBJ1-1; D is unresolved. The CDR3 is 13 amino acids. V gave up 3 bases and J gave up 4 bases, with 9 bases separating them. Looked up from germline, CDR1 is SNHLY and CDR2 is FYNNEI. The CDR3 coding sequence is TGTGCCAGCAGTGATAACCTCGGCACTGAAGCTTTCTTT. Protein product: CASSDNLGTEAFF.

V and J are TRBV11-2 and TRBJ2-2; 9 nucleotides line up with TRBD1. Trimming took 3 bases from V and 3 from J; bases not matched to a gene: 5. The CDR3 extends over 16 amino acids. Germline V CDR1 and CDR2: SGHAT, FQNNGV. The CDR3 nucleotides read TGTGCCAGCAGCTTCCCCCGGACAGGGGACACCGGGGAGCTGTTTTTT. Translation: CASSFPRTGDTGELFF.

The rearrangement uses TRBV28 and TRBJ1-1, with D unresolved. There are 12 residues in the CDR3. Trimming took 1 base from V and 8 from J, leaving 8 bases between them. The germline V gene has CDR1 MDHEN and CDR2 SYDVKM. The CDR3 region is CASSLLRLEAFF. As DNA, the CDR3 is TGTGCCAGCAGTTTATTGCGTTTAGAAGCTTTCTTT.

The gene calls are TRBV6-5 and TRBJ2-7; D not resolved. The CDR3 loop spans 14 amino acids. From germline, CDR1 is MNHEY and CDR2 SVGAGI. V was cut by 0 bases and J by 0 bases, with 6 bases left in between. The CDR3 loop reads CASSYSPDSYEQYV. The CDR3 bases are TGTGCCAGCAGTTACTCGCCTGACTCCTACGAGCAGTACGTC.

The chain links TRBV4-1 to TRBJ2-1; 10 bases align to TRBD2. The CDR3 covers 14 residues. J gave up 8 bases and V 4 bases, and 5 bases lay outside the gene matches. Germline V lookup: CDR1 MGHRA, CDR2 YSYEKL. Written as DNA, the CDR3 is TGCGCCAGCAGCCGTAGCGGGGGGCCGGATGAGCAGTTCTTC. Its protein is CASSRSGGPDEQFF.

This clone was counted only a few times. This chain uses TRBV28 with TRBJ2-7, with TRBD1 matching over 7 bases. There are 13 residues in the CDR3. The V gene's germline CDR1 is MDHEN and CDR2 SYDVKM. V lost 5 bases and J lost 6; bases outside the gene matches: 7. In nucleotides, the CDR3 is TGTGCCAGCAGTACCGACGACAGGGTCGAGCAGTACGTC. This translates into CASSTDDRVEQYV.

The J gene is TRBJ2-1, the V gene TRBV27; 9 positions agree with TRBD1. Germline V gene lookup returns CDR1 MNHEY and CDR2 SMNVEV (reference sequence). The junction had 11 bases not matched to a gene; V was cut back by 8 bases and J by 6 bases. The CDR3 loop spans 15 amino acids. CDR3 bases: TGTGCCAGCCAGTCGGGACAGGGCCACACCAATGAGCAGTTCTTC. Its translation is CASQSGQGHTNEQFF.

The rearrangement joins TRBV9 to TRBJ2-7, with 7 bases lining up with TRBD1. CDR1 is SGDLS, CDR2 YYNGEE, per germline. This CDR3 region has 15 residues. J gave up 0 bases and V 3 bases, and 6 bases lay outside the gene matches. The CDR3 is CASSAGGSYSYEQYF. The CDR3 coding sequence is TGTGCCAGCAGCGCAGGGGGTAGCTACTCCTACGAGCAGTACTTC.

CDR3 loop: CASSLSVLNLVNDEQFF. The DNA of the CDR3 is TGTGCCAGCAGTTTATCTGTCCTCAACTTAGTCAATGATGAGCAGTTCTTC. This sequence joins TRBV27 and TRBJ2-1; D call uncertain. From germline, CDR1 is MNHEY and CDR2 SMNVEV (reference sequence). V gave up 0 bases and J gave up 8 bases, with 20 bases separating them. The CDR3 is 17 amino acids.

This clone was observed a few times. The chain uses TRBV14 and TRBJ2-1; 8 bases fit TRBD2. Unmatched junction bases numbered 2, after V lost 1 base and J lost 6 bases. From germline, CDR1 is SGHDN and CDR2 FVKESK. The CDR3 is 14 residues long. DNA for the CDR3: TGTGCCAGCAGCCAAGCCGGGACTAGCAATGAGCAGTTCTTC. Translated: CASSQAGTSNEQFF.

This clone is a singleton in its sample. J is TRBJ2-3 and V is TRBV28; weak D call: TRBD1 (6 bases). The V and J ends lost 5 bases and 2 bases respectively, with 20 bases between them. The CDR3 covers 17 residues. From germline, CDR1 is MDHEN and CDR2 SYDVKM. CDR3 sequence reads: CASSPIPGTPNTDTQYF. The CDR3 nucleotides read TGTGCCAGCAGTCCAATCCCCGGGACACCAAACACAGATACGCAGTATTTT.

This chain uses TRBV6-6 with TRBJ1-2; D is undetermined. Trimming took off 1 base at V and 8 bases at J, with 14 bases between the two ends. The CDR3 spans 14 residues. CDR1 is MNHNY, CDR2 SVGAGI, per germline (reference sequence). CDR3 nucleotides: TGTGCCAGCAGTTACTATGGATCCGGAGAGGGCTACACCTTC. Translation: CASSYYGSGEGYTF.

The chain is built from TRBV5-8 and TRBJ1-5; D unresolved. The CDR3 has 11 amino acids. V gave up 0 bases and J gave up 8 bases, with 3 bases separating them. Germline V gene sequence: CDR1 SGHTS, CDR2 YDEGEE. In DNA form, the CDR3 reads TGTGCCAGCAGCTTGGTCAAGCCCCAGCATTTT. Its protein product is CASSLVKPQHF.

The V call is TRBV14, the J call TRBJ2-3; 9 bases fit TRBD2. The CDR3 runs 12 residues. In germline, CDR1 is SGHDN, CDR2 FVKESK. J lost 6 bases, V lost 9 bases, and 4 bases had no gene match. The CDR3 region is CASSGSVDTQYF. The CDR3 DNA reads as TGTGCCAGTAGCGGGAGCGTGGATACGCAGTATTTT.

This chain joins TRBV9 and TRBJ2-1; no definite D call. Germline CDR1 is SGDLS and CDR2 is YYNGEE. This CDR3 region has 11 residues. V was shortened by 3 bases and J by 10 bases, with 8 bases between the two germline ends. CDR3 sequence (DNA): TGTGCCAGCAGCGACTTCAAGGAGCAGTTCTTC. It translates to CASSDFKEQFF.

In this sample, this clone turned up once. The rearrangement links TRBV5-4 to TRBJ2-5, with 15 bases fitting TRBD2. The CDR3 has 19 amino acids. After removal of 1 base from V and 3 bases from J, the junction contained 10 bases not matched to a gene. The germline CDR1 and CDR2 sequences are SGHNT and YYREEE (reference sequence). CDR3 in DNA: TGTGCCAGCAGCTTGACCTTACGGACTAGCGGGAGGGGGGAAGAGACCCAGTACTTC. Translated, it gives CASSLTLRTSGRGEETQYF.

This chain joins TRBV11-3 and TRBJ2-7; 7 bases agree with TRBD2. Germline V gene lookup returns CDR1 SGHNT and CDR2 YENEEA. This CDR3 region has 16 residues. J lost 6 bases, V lost 5 bases, and 16 bases had no gene match. The CDR3 here is CASSGGSGKGVREQYF. The CDR3 DNA reads as TGTGCCAGCAGCGGAGGAAGCGGGAAAGGGGTCCGCGAGCAGTACTTC. Supplemented by reference TRBV11-3 and TRBJ2-7, the full variable domain reads EAGVVQSPRYKIIEKKQPVAFWCNPISGHNTLYWYLQNLGQGPELLIRYENEEAVDDSQLPKDRFSAERLKGVDSTLKIQPAELGDSAVYLCASSGGSGKGVREQYFGPGTRLTVT.

This clone has only one observation. The chain is built from TRBV7-2 and TRBJ1-1; D uncertain. This CDR3 has 14 amino acids. Germline CDR1 SGHTA, CDR2 FQGNSA. Trimming stripped 6 bases from V and 4 bases from J, with 15 bases between. CDR3 sequence: CASSQVAGVTEAFF. The CDR3 nucleotides are TGTGCCAGCAGTCAGGTTGCGGGCGTCACTGAAGCTTTCTTT.